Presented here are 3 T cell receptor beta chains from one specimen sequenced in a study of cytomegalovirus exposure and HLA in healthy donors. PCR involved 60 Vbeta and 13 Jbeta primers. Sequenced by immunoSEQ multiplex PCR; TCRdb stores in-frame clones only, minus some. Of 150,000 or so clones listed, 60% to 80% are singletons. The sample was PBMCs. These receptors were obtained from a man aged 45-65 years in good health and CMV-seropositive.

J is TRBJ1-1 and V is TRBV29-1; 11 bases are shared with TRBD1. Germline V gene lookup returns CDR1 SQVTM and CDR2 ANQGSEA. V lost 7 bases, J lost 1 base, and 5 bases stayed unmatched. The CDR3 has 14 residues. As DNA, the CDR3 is TGCAGCGCCCCGGGACAGGGGGGGAACACTGAAGCTTTCTTT. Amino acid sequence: CSAPGQGGNTEAFF.

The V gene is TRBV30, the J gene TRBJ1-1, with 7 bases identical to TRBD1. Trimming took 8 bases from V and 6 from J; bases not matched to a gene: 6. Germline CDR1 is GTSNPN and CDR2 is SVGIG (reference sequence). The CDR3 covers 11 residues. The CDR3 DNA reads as TGTGCCGTGACAGGGAGCCCTGAAGCTTTCTTT. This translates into CAVTGSPEAFF.

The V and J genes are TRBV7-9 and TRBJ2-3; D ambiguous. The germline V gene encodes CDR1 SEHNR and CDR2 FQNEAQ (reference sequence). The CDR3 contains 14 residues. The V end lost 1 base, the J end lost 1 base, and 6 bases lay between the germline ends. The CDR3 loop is CASSLDPGTDTQYF. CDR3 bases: TGTGCCAGCAGCTTAGACCCAGGCACAGATACGCAGTATTTT.